The 30 T cell receptor beta chains given below trace back to one sample, sequenced in a study of cytomegalovirus exposure and HLA in healthy donors. Amplification used 60 Vbeta primers and 13 Jbeta primers. TCRdb's table, derived via immunoSEQ multiplex PCR, lists solely in-frame clones and lacks some. Seen in this sample are 150,000 to 200,000 clones; the ten most common clones hold about 2.2%. Material for sequencing was PBMCs. The receptor set was obtained from a man aged 25-45 years in good health and CMV-seronegative.

The genes are TRBV4-3 and TRBJ2-7, with no clear D. CDR1 and CDR2 from the germline V gene are LGHNA and YSLEER. The CDR3 covers 14 residues. Trimming removed 0 bases at V and 0 bases at J, with 6 bases between. The DNA for the CDR3 is TGCGCCAGCAGCCAAGAGAGGCCCTCCTACGAGCAGTACTTC. The encoded protein is CASSQERPSYEQYF.

V is TRBV9 and J is TRBJ2-1; 7 bases map to TRBD1. This CDR3 comprises 13 residues. The junction had 7 bases not matched to a gene; V was cut back by 0 bases and J by 13 bases. Germline V lookup: CDR1 SGDLS, CDR2 YYNGEE. The chain's CDR3 is CASSVGQGPYQFF. The CDR3 DNA reads TGTGCCAGCAGCGTAGGACAGGGCCCCTACCAGTTCTTC.

V is TRBV2 and J is TRBJ1-6, with D possibly matching TRBD1 (5 bases). Trimming removed 6 bases from V and 10 bases from J, with 22 bases in between. CDR3 length: 16 residues. The V gene's germline CDR1 is SNHLY and CDR2 FYNNEI. CDR3: CASSSQGGRVGSPLHF. The CDR3, as DNA: TGTGCCAGCAGCTCCCAGGGTGGCAGGGTGGGGTCACCCCTCCACTTT.

The DNA for the CDR3 is TGTGCCAGCAGCCAAGGTATTAACTTAGGCACAGATACGCAGTATTTT. Protein sequence: CASSQGINLGTDTQYF. J is TRBJ2-3 and V is TRBV4-2; D is uncertain. Germline CDR1 is LGHNA and CDR2 is YNFKEQ. The CDR3 is made up of 16 amino acids. The V gene lost 1 base and the J gene lost 1 base, with 12 bases spanning the gap.

This chain joins TRBV28 and TRBJ2-1; 8 bases align to TRBD1. Germline V gives CDR1 MDHEN, CDR2 SYDVKM. V shed 3 bases, J shed 5 bases, and the junction held 9 bases outside the gene matches. The CDR3 has 16 amino acids. The CDR3 DNA sequence: TGTGCCAGCAGTTTCCGTGGCAGGGGGCGAAACAATGAGCAGTTCTTC. Its translation: CASSFRGRGRNNEQFF.

The V call is TRBV5-4, the J call TRBJ1-1; D is perhaps TRBD1 (6 bases). This CDR3 region has 15 residues. V was pared by 4 bases and J by 5 bases, with 18 bases between. Germline CDR1 reads SGHNT; CDR2 reads YYREEE (reference sequence). CDR3 in DNA: TGTGCCAGCAGCAGGGGGGGTTCCGGAGGGACTGAAGCTTTCTTT. Amino acids: CASSRGGSGGTEAFF.

V and J are TRBV5-6 and TRBJ1-2, with D possibly TRBD1 on 5 matching bases. This CDR3 region has 16 residues. The V end lost 2 bases, the J end lost 7 bases, and 21 bases lay between the germline ends. The germline V gene has CDR1 SGHDT and CDR2 YYEEEE. The CDR3 protein is CASSFYRDSWRGGYTF. The CDR3, as DNA: TGTGCCAGCAGCTTTTACCGGGACTCCTGGCGGGGTGGCTACACCTTC.

The rearrangement joins TRBV2 to TRBJ2-1; the match to TRBD1 covers 7 bases. Germline V gene data show CDR1 as SNHLY and CDR2 as FYNNEI. Trimming removed 4 bases from V and 6 bases from J; junction bases left unmatched: 9. The CDR3 is made up of 15 amino acids. CDR3 sequence reads: CASSGQSKGANEQFF. The CDR3, as DNA: TGTGCCAGCAGTGGCCAATCCAAGGGGGCCAATGAGCAGTTCTTC.

The V and J genes are TRBV5-1 and TRBJ2-7, with D possibly matching TRBD2 (5 bases). V was trimmed by 4 bases and J by 0 bases, leaving 11 bases between them. CDR3 length equals 14 residues. Germline V CDR1 and CDR2: SGHRS, YFSETQ. DNA of the CDR3: TGCGCCAGCAGCCGGGAAGGGCCCTCCTACGAGCAGTACTTC. This sequence encodes CASSREGPSYEQYF. The variable domain in full, with the rest retrieved from reference TRBV5-1 and TRBJ2-7, is KAGVTQTPRYLIKTRGQQVTLSCSPISGHRSVSWYQQTPGQGLQFLFEYFSETQRNKGNFPGRFSGRQFSNSRSEMNVSTLELGDSALYLCASSREGPSYEQYFGPGTRLTVT.

This sequence joins TRBV28 and TRBJ2-1; D possibly corresponds to TRBD1 (5 bases). The V and J ends lost 3 bases and 2 bases respectively, with 8 bases between them. CDR3 length: 14 residues. Germline assignment: CDR1 MDHEN and CDR2 SYDVKM. The CDR3 loop is CASSFRATYNEQFF. The CDR3, as DNA: TGTGCCAGCAGTTTCAGGGCAACCTACAATGAGCAGTTCTTC.

The chain is built from TRBV5-8 and TRBJ2-5, with D possibly TRBD1 on 6 matching bases. Germline CDR1 SGHTS, CDR2 YDEGEE. V was pared by 1 base and J by 5 bases, with 15 bases between. The CDR3 runs 15 residues. This chain's CDR3 is CASSLFEGTTETQYF. For the CDR3, the DNA is TGTGCCAGCAGCTTGTTCGAGGGGACAACCGAGACCCAGTACTTC.

V usage is TRBV29-1 and J usage is TRBJ1-2; 9 bases match TRBD1. Germline V gene sequence: CDR1 SQVTM, CDR2 ANQGSEA. V dropped 4 bases and J dropped 4; count of bases not matched to a gene: 4. The CDR3 has 13 residues. The CDR3 DNA sequence: TGCAGCGTTGGGACAGGGGTTGTCTATGGCTACACCTTC. This gives the protein CSVGTGVVYGYTF.

The rearrangement joins TRBV5-1 to TRBJ1-1; TRBD1 might be the D (5 bases). Trimming took off 4 bases at V and 3 bases at J, with 16 bases between the two ends. This CDR3 is built from 15 residues. Germline assignment: CDR1 SGHRS and CDR2 YFSETQ. The CDR3 loop is CASSLSQDRDTEAFF. The CDR3 DNA is TGCGCCAGCAGCCTTTCACAGGATCGCGACACTGAAGCTTTCTTT. Filled out from reference TRBV5-1 and TRBJ1-1, the complete variable domain reads KAGVTQTPRYLIKTRGQQVTLSCSPISGHRSVSWYQQTPGQGLQFLFEYFSETQRNKGNFPGRFSGRQFSNSRSEMNVSTLELGDSALYLCASSLSQDRDTEAFFGQGTRLTVV.

V is TRBV29-1 and J is TRBJ1-1; D remains ambiguous. The CDR3 has 12 amino acids. V dropped 7 bases and J dropped 4 bases, with 13 bases sitting between them. From germline, CDR1 is SQVTM and CDR2 ANQGSEA. The CDR3 region is CSAALRGTEAFF. In nucleotides, the CDR3 is TGCAGCGCTGCTCTACGGGGCACTGAAGCTTTCTTT.

The chain carries TRBV7-9 and TRBJ1-6; 7 bases match TRBD1. The V gene's germline CDR1 is SEHNR and CDR2 FQNEAQ (reference sequence). This CDR3 has 16 amino acids. V lost 5 bases and J lost 5; bases outside the gene matches: 9. In DNA, the CDR3 is TGTGCCAGCAGCCCAAGGGGGCCGGGGAATAATTCACCCCTCCACTTT. Its protein is CASSPRGPGNNSPLHF. Using reference TRBV7-9 and TRBJ1-6 for the parts outside the CDR3, the full variable domain is DTGVSQNPRHKITKRGQNVTFRCDPISEHNRLYWYRQTLGQGPEFLTYFQNEAQLEKSRLLSDRFSAERPKGSFSTLEIQRTEQGDSAMYLCASSPRGPGNNSPLHFGNGTRLTVT.

The chain combines TRBV5-1 with TRBJ1-2; the D is unclear. V lost 0 bases and J lost 4, with 10 bases in between. The CDR3 has 14 amino acids. Per the germline V gene, CDR1 is SGHRS and CDR2 is YFSETQ. In nucleotides, the CDR3 is TGCGCCAGCAGCTTGGGTCCCGAGAGCTATGGCTACACCTTC. This sequence encodes CASSLGPESYGYTF.

The chain is built from TRBV10-3 and TRBJ2-1; TRBD2 aligns across 11 bases. This CDR3 is built from 13 residues. Trimming took 10 bases from V and 6 from J; bases not matched to a gene: 5. CDR1 and CDR2 from the germline V gene are ENHRY and SYGVKD. The CDR3 region has the DNA TGTGCCAGCCTAGCGGGAGGTGGCAATGAGCAGTTCTTC. It yields the protein CASLAGGGNEQFF.

V and J are TRBV10-3 and TRBJ2-1; 8 bases are shared with TRBD2. CDR3 length: 14 amino acids. Germline values: CDR1 ENHRY, CDR2 SYGVKD. After removal of 3 bases from V and 5 bases from J, the junction contained 3 bases not matched to a gene. CDR3: CAISDGTSHNEQFF. The CDR3 nucleotides are TGTGCCATCAGTGATGGGACTAGTCACAATGAGCAGTTCTTC.

The rearrangement links TRBV15 to TRBJ2-1; 9 bases map to TRBD2. The germline V gene has CDR1 LNHNV and CDR2 YYDKDF (reference sequence). After removal of 5 bases from V and 8 bases from J, the junction contained 7 bases not matched to a gene. CDR3 size: 14 residues. CDR3 residues: CATSYRTSVDEQFF. The CDR3 coding sequence is TGTGCCACCAGCTACAGGACTAGCGTCGATGAGCAGTTCTTC.

This sequence joins TRBV4-2 and TRBJ2-5; TRBD1 agrees at 9 bases. This CDR3 spans 15 amino acids. Germline V lookup: CDR1 LGHNA, CDR2 YNFKEQ. The J segment lost 4 bases and the V segment lost 0 bases, leaving 3 bases of the junction unmatched. The CDR3 reads CASSQETGGRETQYF. CDR3 DNA sequence: TGTGCCAGCAGCCAAGAAACAGGGGGCCGAGAGACCCAGTACTTC.

In terms of frequency, this clone is medium-sized (0.01 to 0.1%). The gene calls are TRBV19 and TRBJ1-5; a weak D match, TRBD1 (5 bases). Germline CDR1 and CDR2: LNHDA and SQIVND (reference sequence). Trimming took 8 bases from V and 2 from J, leaving 19 bases between them. There are 16 residues in the CDR3. In nucleotides, the CDR3 is TGTGCCAGTCGTCCCGACAGCCTCGAGGGCAATCAGCCCCAGCATTTT. Its protein product is CASRPDSLEGNQPQHF.

The gene calls are TRBV5-1 and TRBJ2-1; 8 bases agree with TRBD2. V gave up 3 bases and J gave up 7 bases; unmatched junction bases: 9. This CDR3 has 15 residues. CDR1 and CDR2 from the germline V gene are SGHRS and YFSETQ. CDR3 in amino acids: CASSWVAGLGNEQFF. The CDR3 DNA reads as TGCGCCAGCAGCTGGGTAGCGGGATTGGGAAATGAGCAGTTCTTC.

The rearrangement joins TRBV10-3 to TRBJ2-1; D possibly corresponds to TRBD1 (6 bases). CDR1 and CDR2 (germline): ENHRY, SYGVKD. The length of the CDR3 is 14 residues. V was trimmed by 6 bases and J by 2 bases, leaving 11 bases between them. The CDR3 DNA reads TGTGCCATCAGGGAACGGGACACCTACAATGAGCAGTTCTTC. As protein: CAIRERDTYNEQFF.

This chain joins TRBV12-5 and TRBJ2-7; 8 bases match TRBD1. The CDR3 totals 15 residues. Looked up from germline, CDR1 is LGHNT and CDR2 is FRNRAP. V trimming: 5 bases; J trimming: 3 bases; junction bases outside the gene matches: 9. CDR3 in amino acids: CASGRVRDRSYEQYF. CDR3 nucleotides: TGTGCTAGTGGTCGAGTGAGGGACAGGAGCTACGAGCAGTACTTC.

CDR3 DNA: TGTGCCAGCAGTTTACGCCTAGCGGGAGCCAATGAGCAGTTCTTC. Translation gives CASSLRLAGANEQFF. V gene TRBV27 combines with J gene TRBJ2-1; TRBD2 matches at 10 bases. Per the germline V gene, CDR1 is MNHEY and CDR2 is SMNVEV (reference sequence). The CDR3 spans 15 residues. The V gene end was trimmed by 2 bases and the J gene end by 6 bases; junction bases not matched to a gene: 4.

V gene TRBV7-6 combines with J gene TRBJ1-6, with TRBD1 identical over 10 bases. This CDR3 comprises 15 residues. V gave up 4 bases and J gave up 13 bases; unmatched junction bases: 10. CDR1 is SGHVS, CDR2 FNYEAQ, per germline. The CDR3 protein is CASSSRAGTGVPLHF. The CDR3, as DNA: TGTGCCAGCAGCTCGAGGGCCGGGACAGGGGTTCCCCTCCACTTT.

J is TRBJ2-1 and V is TRBV29-1, with 8 bases identical to TRBD2. The germline V gene encodes CDR1 SQVTM and CDR2 ANQGSEA. There are 17 residues in the CDR3. V lost 4 bases, J lost 0 bases, and 11 bases stayed unmatched. DNA of the CDR3: TGCAGCGTTGTCCGAACTAGCGGCATTAGCTCCTACAATGAGCAGTTCTTC. Amino acid sequence: CSVVRTSGISSYNEQFF.

V and J are TRBV6-6 and TRBJ2-1; tentative D call: TRBD2 (5 bases). The CDR3 consists of 13 residues. CDR1 is MNHNY, CDR2 SVGAGI, per germline (reference sequence). The V end lost 5 bases, the J end lost 10 bases, and 15 bases lay between the germline ends. CDR3 in DNA: TGTGCCAGCAGTGCGGGTGGATCGGGAGAGCAGTTCTTC. Translating it yields CASSAGGSGEQFF.

The chain's CDR3 is CASSPQDRVQGTGELFF. As DNA, the CDR3 is TGTGCCAGCTCACCTCAAGACAGGGTCCAGGGTACCGGGGAGCTGTTTTTT. V is TRBV18 and J is TRBJ2-2; 7 bases align to TRBD1. The CDR3 sequence is 17 residues long. CDR1 and CDR2 from the germline V gene are KGHSH and LQKENI. The V and J ends lost 3 bases and 5 bases, in that order; junction bases with no gene match: 12.

The chain joins TRBV6-1 to TRBJ1-6; 9 bases line up with TRBD1. In germline, CDR1 is MNHNS, CDR2 SASEGT. After removal of 2 bases from V and 3 bases from J, the junction contained 8 bases not matched to a gene. The CDR3 length is 18 residues. The CDR3 spells CASSERGDRELYNSPLHF. The CDR3 DNA sequence: TGTGCCAGCAGTGAACGGGGGGACAGGGAGCTCTATAATTCACCCCTCCACTTT.